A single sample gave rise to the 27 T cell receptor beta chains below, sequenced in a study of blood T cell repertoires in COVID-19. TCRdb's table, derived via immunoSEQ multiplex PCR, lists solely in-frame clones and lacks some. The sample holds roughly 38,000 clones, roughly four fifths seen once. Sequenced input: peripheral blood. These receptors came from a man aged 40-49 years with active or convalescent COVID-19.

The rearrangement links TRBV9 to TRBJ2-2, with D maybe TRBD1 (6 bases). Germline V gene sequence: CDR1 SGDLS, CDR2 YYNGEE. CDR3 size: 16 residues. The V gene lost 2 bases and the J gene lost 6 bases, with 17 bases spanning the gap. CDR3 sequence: CASSVSRGLWPGELFF. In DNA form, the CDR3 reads TGTGCCAGCAGCGTCTCCAGGGGCCTTTGGCCCGGGGAGCTGTTTTTT.

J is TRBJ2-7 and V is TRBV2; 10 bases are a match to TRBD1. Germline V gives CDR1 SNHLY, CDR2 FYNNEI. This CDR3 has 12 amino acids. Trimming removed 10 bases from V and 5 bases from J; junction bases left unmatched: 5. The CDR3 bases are TGTGCCACCCGGGACAGGGGAAACGAGCAGTACTTC. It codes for CATRDRGNEQYF.

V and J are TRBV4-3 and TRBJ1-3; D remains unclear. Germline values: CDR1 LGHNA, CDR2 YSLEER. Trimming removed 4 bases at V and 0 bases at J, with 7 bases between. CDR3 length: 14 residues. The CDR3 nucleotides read TGCGCCAGCAGCCCCTCACACTCTGGAAACACCATATATTTT. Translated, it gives CASSPSHSGNTIYF.

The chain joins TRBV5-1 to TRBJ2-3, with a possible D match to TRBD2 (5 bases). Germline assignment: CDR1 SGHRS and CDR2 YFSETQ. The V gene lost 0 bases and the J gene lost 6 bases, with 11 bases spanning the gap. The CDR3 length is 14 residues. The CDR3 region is CASSLGPSSDTQYF. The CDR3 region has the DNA TGCGCCAGCAGCTTGGGCCCTAGCTCGGATACGCAGTATTTT.

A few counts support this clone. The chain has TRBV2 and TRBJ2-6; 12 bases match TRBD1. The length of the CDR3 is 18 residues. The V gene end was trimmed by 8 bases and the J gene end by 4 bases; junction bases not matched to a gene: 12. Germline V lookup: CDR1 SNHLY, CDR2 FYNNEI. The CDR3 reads CASRFAGTGGSGANVLTF. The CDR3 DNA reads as TGTGCCAGCCGCTTCGCCGGGACAGGGGGCTCCGGGGCCAACGTCCTGACTTTC.

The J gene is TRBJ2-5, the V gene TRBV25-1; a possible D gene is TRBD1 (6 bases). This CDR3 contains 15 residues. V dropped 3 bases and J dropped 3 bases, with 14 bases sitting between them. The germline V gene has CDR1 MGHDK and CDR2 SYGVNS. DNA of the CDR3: TGTGCCAGCAGTGACCACAGGGTCCCAGAAGAGACCCAGTACTTC. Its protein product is CASSDHRVPEETQYF. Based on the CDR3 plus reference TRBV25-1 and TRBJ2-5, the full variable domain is EADIYQTPRYLVIGTGKKITLECSQTMGHDKMYWYQQDPGMELHLIHYSYGVNSTEKGDLSSESTVSRIRTEHFPLTLESARPSHTSQYLCASSDHRVPEETQYFGPGTRLLVL.

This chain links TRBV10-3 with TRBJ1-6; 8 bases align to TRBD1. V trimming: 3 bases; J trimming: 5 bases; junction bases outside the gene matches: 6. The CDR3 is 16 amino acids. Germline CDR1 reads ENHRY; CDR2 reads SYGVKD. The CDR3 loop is CAISERQGTDNSPLHF. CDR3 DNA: TGTGCCATCAGTGAACGACAGGGGACAGATAATTCACCCCTCCACTTT.

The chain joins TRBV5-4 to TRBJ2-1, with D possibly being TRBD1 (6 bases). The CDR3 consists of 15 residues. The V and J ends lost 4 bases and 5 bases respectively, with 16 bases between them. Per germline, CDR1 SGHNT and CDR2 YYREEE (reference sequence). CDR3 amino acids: CASSPTGVFDNEQFF. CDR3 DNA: TGTGCCAGCAGCCCGACAGGTGTATTTGACAATGAGCAGTTCTTC.

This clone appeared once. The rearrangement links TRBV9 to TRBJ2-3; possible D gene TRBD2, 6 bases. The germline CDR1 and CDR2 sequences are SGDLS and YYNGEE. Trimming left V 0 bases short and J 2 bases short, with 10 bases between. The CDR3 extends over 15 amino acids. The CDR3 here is CASSVGLELTDTQYF. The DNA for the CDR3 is TGTGCCAGCAGCGTAGGACTAGAGCTCACAGATACGCAGTATTTT.

The CDR3, as DNA: TGTGCCAGCAGCTTAAGCGGGGGACCTAGCACAGATACGCAGTATTTT. Protein sequence: CASSLSGGPSTDTQYF. The chain employs TRBV7-2 and TRBJ2-3, with 8 nucleotides matching TRBD2. The CDR3 is made up of 16 amino acids. Trimming cost V 2 bases and J 0 bases; bases outside gene matches: 4. CDR1 is SGHTA, CDR2 FQGNSA, per germline.

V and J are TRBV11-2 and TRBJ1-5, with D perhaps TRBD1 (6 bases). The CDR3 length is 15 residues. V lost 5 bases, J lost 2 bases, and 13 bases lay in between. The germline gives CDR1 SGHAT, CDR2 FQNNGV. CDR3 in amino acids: CASSPGGQGNQPQHF. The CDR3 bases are TGTGCCAGCAGCCCCGGGGGGCAGGGCAATCAGCCCCAGCATTTT.

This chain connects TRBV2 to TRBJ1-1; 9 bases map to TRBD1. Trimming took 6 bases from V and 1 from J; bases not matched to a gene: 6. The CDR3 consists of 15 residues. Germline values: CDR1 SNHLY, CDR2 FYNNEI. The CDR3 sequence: CASSRRGQGNTEAFF. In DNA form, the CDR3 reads TGTGCCAGCAGCCGAAGGGGACAGGGGAACACTGAAGCTTTCTTT.

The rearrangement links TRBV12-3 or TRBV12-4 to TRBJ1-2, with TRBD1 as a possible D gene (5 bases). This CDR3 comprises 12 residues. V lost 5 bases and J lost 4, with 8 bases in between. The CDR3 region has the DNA TGTGCCAGCAGTAGCGACAGCTATGGCTACACCTTC. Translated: CASSSDSYGYTF.

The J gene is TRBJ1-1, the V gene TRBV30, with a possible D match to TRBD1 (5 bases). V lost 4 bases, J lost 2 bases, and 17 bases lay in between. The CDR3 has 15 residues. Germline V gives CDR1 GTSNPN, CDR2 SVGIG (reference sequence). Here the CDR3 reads CAWNGRGTVNTEAFF. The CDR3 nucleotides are TGTGCCTGGAACGGGAGAGGGACGGTTAACACTGAAGCTTTCTTT.

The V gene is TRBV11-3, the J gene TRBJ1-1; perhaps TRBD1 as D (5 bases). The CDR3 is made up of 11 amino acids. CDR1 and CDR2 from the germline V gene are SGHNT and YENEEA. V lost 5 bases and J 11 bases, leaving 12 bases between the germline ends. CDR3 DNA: TGTGCCAGCAGCCCCGGGGGACGGGCTTTCTTT. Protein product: CASSPGGRAFF.

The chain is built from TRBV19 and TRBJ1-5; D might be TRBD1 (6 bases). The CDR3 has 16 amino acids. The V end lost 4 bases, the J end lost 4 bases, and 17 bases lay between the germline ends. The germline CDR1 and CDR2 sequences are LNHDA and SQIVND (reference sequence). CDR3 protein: CASSRWTGGQNQPQHF. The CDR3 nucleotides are TGTGCCAGTAGTAGGTGGACTGGGGGCCAAAATCAGCCCCAGCATTTT.

For the CDR3, the DNA is TGTGCCAGTAGCCATGTCTCGGGGGGGAACACTGAAGCTTTCTTT. Residues: CASSHVSGGNTEAFF. The chain uses TRBV19 and TRBJ1-1, with a tentative D call TRBD1 (5 bases). Germline V gives CDR1 LNHDA, CDR2 SQIVND (reference sequence). The CDR3 is 15 residues long. V dropped 6 bases and J dropped 1 base, with 15 bases sitting between them.

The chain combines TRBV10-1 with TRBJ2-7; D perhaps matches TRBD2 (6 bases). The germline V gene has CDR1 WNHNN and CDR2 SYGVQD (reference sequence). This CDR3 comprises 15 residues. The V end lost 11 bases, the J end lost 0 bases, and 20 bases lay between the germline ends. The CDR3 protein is CAPSGRDGSSYEQYF. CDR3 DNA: TGCGCCCCGTCGGGGCGGGACGGTAGCTCCTACGAGCAGTACTTC.

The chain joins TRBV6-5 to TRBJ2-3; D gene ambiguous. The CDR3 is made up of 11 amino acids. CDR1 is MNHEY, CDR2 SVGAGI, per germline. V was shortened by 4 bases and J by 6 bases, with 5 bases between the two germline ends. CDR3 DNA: TGTGCCAGCAGTTTCAGGGATACGCAGTATTTT. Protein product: CASSFRDTQYF.

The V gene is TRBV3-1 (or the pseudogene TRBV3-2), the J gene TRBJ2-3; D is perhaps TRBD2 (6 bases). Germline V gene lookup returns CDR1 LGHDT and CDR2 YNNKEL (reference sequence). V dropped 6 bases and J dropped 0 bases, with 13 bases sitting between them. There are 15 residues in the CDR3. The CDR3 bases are TGTGCCAGCAGTGTGACTAGACATAGCACAGATACGCAGTATTTT. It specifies CASSVTRHSTDTQYF.

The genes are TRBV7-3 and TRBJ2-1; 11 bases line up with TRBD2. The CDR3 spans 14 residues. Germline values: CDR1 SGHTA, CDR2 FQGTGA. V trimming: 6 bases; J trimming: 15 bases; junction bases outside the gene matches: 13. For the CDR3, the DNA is TGTGCCAGCAGTTCTGACTTAGCGGGAGGGACTAGGTTCTTC. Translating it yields CASSSDLAGGTRFF.

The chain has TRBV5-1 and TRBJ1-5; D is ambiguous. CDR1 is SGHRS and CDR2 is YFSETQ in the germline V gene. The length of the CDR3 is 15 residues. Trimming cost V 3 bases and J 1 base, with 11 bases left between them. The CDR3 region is CASSWAMESNQPQHF. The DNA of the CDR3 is TGCGCCAGCAGCTGGGCAATGGAAAGCAATCAGCCCCAGCATTTT.

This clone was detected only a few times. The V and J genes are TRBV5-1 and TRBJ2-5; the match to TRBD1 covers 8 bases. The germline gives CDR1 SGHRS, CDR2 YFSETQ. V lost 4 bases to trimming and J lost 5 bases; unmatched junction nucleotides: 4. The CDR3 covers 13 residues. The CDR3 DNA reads TGCGCCAGCAGCGTAGACAGGGGTGAGACCCAGTACTTC. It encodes CASSVDRGETQYF.

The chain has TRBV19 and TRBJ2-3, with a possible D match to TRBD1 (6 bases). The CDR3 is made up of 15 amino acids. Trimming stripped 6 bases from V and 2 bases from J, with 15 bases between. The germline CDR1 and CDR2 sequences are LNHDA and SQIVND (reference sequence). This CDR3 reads CASSLRQAHTDTQYF. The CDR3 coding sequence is TGTGCCAGTAGCCTCCGACAGGCCCACACAGATACGCAGTATTTT. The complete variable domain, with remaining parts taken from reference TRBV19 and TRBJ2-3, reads DGGITQSPKYLFRKEGQNVTLSCEQNLNHDAMYWYRQDPGQGLRLIYYSQIVNDFQKGDIAEGYSVSREKKESFPLTVTSAQKNPTAFYLCASSLRQAHTDTQYFGPGTRLTVL.

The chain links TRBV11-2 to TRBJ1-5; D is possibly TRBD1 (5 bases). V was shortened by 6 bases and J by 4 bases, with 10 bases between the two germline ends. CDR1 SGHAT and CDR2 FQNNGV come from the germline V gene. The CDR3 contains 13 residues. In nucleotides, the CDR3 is TGTGCCAGCAGTCAAGGGGCAAATCAGCCCCAGCATTTT. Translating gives CASSQGANQPQHF.

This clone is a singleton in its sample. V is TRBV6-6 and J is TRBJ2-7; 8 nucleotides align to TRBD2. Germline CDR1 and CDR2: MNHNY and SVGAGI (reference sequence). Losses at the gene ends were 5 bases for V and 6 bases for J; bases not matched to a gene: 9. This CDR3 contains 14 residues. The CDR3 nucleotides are TGTGCCAGCAGTCCCGGGACTAGGGGTCCCGAGCAGTACTTC. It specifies CASSPGTRGPEQYF.

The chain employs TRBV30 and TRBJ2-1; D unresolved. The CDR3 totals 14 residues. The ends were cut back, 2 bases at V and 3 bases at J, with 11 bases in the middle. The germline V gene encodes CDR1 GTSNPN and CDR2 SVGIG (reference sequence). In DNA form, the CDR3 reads TGTGCCTGGAGTCCGTTCGGCGGCTACAATGAGCAGTTCTTC. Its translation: CAWSPFGGYNEQFF.